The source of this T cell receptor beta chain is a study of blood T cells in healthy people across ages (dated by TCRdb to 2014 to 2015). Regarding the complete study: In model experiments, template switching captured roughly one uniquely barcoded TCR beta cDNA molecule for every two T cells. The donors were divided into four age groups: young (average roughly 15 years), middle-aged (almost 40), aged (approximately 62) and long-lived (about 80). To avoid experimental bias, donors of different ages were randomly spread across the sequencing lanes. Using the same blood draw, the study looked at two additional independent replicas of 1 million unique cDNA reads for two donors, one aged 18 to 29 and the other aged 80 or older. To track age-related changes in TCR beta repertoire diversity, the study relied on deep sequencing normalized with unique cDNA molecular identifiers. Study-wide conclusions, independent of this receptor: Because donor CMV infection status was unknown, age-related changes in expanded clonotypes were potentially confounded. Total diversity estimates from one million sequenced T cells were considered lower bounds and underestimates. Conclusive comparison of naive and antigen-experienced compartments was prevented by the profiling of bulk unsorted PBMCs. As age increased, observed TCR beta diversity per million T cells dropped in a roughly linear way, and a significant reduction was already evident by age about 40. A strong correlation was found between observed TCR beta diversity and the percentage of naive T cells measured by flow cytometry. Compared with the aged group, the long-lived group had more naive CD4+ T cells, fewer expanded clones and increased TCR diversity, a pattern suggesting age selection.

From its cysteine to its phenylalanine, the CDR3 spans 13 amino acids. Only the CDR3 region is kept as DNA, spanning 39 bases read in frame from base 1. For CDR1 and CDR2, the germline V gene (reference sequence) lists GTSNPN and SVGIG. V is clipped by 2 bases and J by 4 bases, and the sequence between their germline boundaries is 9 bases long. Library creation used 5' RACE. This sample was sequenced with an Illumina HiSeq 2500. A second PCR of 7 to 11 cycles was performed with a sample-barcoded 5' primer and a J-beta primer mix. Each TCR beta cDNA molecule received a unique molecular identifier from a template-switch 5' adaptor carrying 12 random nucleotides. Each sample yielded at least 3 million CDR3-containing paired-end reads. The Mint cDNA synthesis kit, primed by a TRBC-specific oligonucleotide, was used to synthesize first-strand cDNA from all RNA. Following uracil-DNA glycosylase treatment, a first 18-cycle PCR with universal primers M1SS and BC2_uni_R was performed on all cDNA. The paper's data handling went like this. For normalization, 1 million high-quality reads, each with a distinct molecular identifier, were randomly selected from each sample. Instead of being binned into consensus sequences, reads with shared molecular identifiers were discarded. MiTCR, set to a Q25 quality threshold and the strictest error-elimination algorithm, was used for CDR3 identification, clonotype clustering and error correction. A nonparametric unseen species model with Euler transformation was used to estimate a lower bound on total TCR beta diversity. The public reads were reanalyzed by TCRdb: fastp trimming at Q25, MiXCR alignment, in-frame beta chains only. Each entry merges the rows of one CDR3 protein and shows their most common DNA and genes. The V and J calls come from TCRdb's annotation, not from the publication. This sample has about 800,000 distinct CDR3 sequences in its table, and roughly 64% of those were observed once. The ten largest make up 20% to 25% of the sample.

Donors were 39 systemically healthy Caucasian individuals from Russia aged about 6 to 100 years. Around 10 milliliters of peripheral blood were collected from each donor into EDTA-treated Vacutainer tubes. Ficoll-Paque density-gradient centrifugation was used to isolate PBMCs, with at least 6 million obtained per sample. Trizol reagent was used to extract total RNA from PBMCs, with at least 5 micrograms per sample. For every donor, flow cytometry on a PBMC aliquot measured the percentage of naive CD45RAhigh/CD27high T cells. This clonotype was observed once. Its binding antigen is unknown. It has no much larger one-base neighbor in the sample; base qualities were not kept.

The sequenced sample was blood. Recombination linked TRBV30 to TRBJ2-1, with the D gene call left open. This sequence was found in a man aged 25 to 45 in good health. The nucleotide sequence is TGTGCCTGGAGTCAGAGTGTTTACAATGAGCAGTTCTTC. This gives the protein CAWSQSVYNEQFF.